Each of the 2 T cell receptor beta chains below was sequenced from the same sample in a study of T cell responses to AZD1222 COVID-19 vaccine. Here immunoSEQ multiplex PCR was the method, and the copy in TCRdb shows in-frame clones only, minus some. In the table there are 95,000 to 150,000 clones, around 90% of which are singletons. The specimen was peripheral blood, collected on day 0 of MenACWY control vaccination. The origin of the receptors is an adult in good health.

V is TRBV10-3 and J is TRBJ2-3; 10 positions match TRBD2. With V trimmed by 11 bases and J by 0 bases, 14 bases remained unmatched. Germline V gene sequence: CDR1 ENHRY, CDR2 SYGVKD. This CDR3 contains 17 residues. CDR3 nucleotide sequence: TGTGCCCCCTTTCCGAGCGGGAGGGATTATAGCACAGATACGCAGTATTTT. This sequence encodes CAPFPSGRDYSTDTQYF.

The chain employs TRBV6-5 and TRBJ2-7, with unresolved D. The CDR3 runs to 12 residues. The ends were cut back, 8 bases at V and 5 bases at J, with 13 bases in the middle. Germline assignment: CDR1 MNHEY and CDR2 SVGAGI. The CDR3 spells CASWIQSDEQYF. CDR3 DNA: TGTGCCAGCTGGATACAGTCTGACGAGCAGTACTTC.